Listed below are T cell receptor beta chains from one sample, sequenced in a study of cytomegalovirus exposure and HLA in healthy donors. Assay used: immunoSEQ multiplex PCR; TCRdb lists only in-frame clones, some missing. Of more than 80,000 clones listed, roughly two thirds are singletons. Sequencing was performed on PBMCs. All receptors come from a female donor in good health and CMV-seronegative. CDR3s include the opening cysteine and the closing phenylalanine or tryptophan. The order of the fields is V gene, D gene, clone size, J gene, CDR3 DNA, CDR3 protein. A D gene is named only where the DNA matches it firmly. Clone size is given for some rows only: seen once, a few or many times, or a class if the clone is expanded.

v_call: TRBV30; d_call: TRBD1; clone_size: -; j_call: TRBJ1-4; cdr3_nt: TGTGCCTGGAGCCAGGGGACAGTGTCTAATGAAAAACTGTTTTTT; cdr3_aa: CAWSQGTVSNEKLFF
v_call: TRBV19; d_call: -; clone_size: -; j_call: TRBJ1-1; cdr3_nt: TGTGCCAGTAGAAAGGGGTTAGACACTGAAGCTTTCTTT; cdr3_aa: CASRKGLDTEAFF
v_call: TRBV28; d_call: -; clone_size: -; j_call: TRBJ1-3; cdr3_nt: TGTGCCAGCAGTCCGATCCACGGTAACACCATATATTTT; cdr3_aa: CASSPIHGNTIYF
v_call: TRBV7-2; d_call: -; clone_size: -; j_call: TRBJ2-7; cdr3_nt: TGTGCCAGCAGCTTAGAAACCGGGAAGCAGTACTTC; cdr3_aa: CASSLETGKQYF
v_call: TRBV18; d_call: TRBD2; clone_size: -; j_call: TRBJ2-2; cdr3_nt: TGTGCCAGCTCAAGCACTAGCGGCTTCACCGGGGAGCTGTTTTTT; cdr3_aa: CASSSTSGFTGELFF
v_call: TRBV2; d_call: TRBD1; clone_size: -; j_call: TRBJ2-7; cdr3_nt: TGTGCCAGCAGCCGGGACAGGGGGTTCTCTGAGCAGTACTTC; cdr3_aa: CASSRDRGFSEQYF
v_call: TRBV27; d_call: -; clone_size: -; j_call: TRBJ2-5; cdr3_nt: TGTGCCCGCCGGGGGGCCCAAGAGACCCAGTACTTC; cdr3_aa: CARRGAQETQYF
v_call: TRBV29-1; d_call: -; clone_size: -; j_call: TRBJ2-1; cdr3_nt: TGCAGCGTTGGGTGGGGGCCCCACAATGAGCAGTTCTTC; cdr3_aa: CSVGWGPHNEQFF
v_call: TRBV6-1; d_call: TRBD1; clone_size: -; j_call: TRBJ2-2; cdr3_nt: TGTGCCAGCAGTGAAGGACAGGGCCGAACCGGGGAGCTGTTTTTT; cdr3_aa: CASSEGQGRTGELFF
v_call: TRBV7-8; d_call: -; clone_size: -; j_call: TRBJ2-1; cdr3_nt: TGTGCCAGCATCAGATGGAGCTCCTACAATGAGCAGTTCTTC; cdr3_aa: CASIRWSSYNEQFF
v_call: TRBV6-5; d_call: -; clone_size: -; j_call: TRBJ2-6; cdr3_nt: TGTGCCAGCAGTTACTCTCGAGGTTCCGGGGCCAACGTCCTGACTTTC; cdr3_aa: CASSYSRGSGANVLTF
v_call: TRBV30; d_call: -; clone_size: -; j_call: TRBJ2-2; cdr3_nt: TGTGCCTGGAGTGTACTGGAGAGCGGGGAGCTGTTTTTT; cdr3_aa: CAWSVLESGELFF
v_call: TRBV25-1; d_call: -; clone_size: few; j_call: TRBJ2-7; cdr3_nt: TGTGCCAGCAGTGAACCAGCTAGTAATCGGGACTACGAGCAGTACTTC; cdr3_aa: CASSEPASNRDYEQYF
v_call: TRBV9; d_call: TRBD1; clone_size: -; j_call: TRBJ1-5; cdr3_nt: TGTGCCAGCAGAACAGGGGAGTATGGTCAGCCCCAGCATTTT; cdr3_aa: CASRTGEYGQPQHF
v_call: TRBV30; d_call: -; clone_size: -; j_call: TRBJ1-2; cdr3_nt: TGTGCCTGGAGTGCACAGGGCAGCTATGGCTACACCTTC; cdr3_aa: CAWSAQGSYGYTF